The 30 T cell receptor beta chains below come from one sample, sequenced in a study of blood T cell repertoires in COVID-19. Here immunoSEQ multiplex PCR was the method, and the copy in TCRdb shows in-frame clones only, minus some. The data contain under 450,000 clones, about nine tenths of them singletons. The sample was peripheral blood. The receptors originated from a woman in her 50s with COVID-19, enrolled during active disease.

The chain combines TRBV5-4 with TRBJ1-2; 7 nucleotides match TRBD1. CDR3 length: 15 amino acids. The trim removed 2 bases at V and 0 bases at J, leaving 4 bases unmatched. Germline V gives CDR1 SGHNT, CDR2 YYREEE (reference sequence). The CDR3 coding sequence is TGTGCCAGCAGCTTCTCCGGGACAGCTAACTATGGCTACACCTTC. Amino acids: CASSFSGTANYGYTF.

V and J are TRBV13 and TRBJ2-2; D not resolved. This CDR3 has 14 amino acids. V was trimmed by 1 base and J by 6 bases, leaving 9 bases between them. Germline CDR1 reads PRHDT; CDR2 reads FYEKMQ (reference sequence). The CDR3 is CASSLASGSGELFF. Here the CDR3 DNA reads TGTGCCAGCAGCTTAGCCTCCGGGTCCGGGGAGCTGTTTTTT.

The chain joins TRBV4-1 to TRBJ1-2; D gene unclear. Germline V gives CDR1 MGHRA, CDR2 YSYEKL. The CDR3 loop spans 15 amino acids. V was trimmed by 0 bases and J by 2 bases, leaving 10 bases between them. The CDR3 nucleotides read TGCGCCAGCAGCCAAGATGTAGGAGGGAACTATGGCTACACCTTC. Amino acids: CASSQDVGGNYGYTF.

The rearrangement uses TRBV12-5 and TRBJ2-1; weak D call: TRBD1 (6 bases). From germline, CDR1 is LGHNT and CDR2 FRNRAP. Deletions cut 2 bases from V and 10 bases from J, with 12 bases between. The CDR3 spans 13 residues. DNA for the CDR3: TGTGCTAGTGGTTTGAGGGGGTTACCAGAGCAGTTCTTC. Residues: CASGLRGLPEQFF.

This chain connects TRBV5-1 to TRBJ2-4, with 13 bases that match TRBD2. This CDR3 has 17 amino acids. J lost 0 bases, V lost 4 bases, and 4 bases had no gene match. Germline V CDR1 and CDR2: SGHRS, YFSETQ. The CDR3 DNA is TGCGCCAGCAGCCCAAGACTAGCGGGGGGAGCCAAAAACATTCAGTACTTC. Protein: CASSPRLAGGAKNIQYF.

The sample holds one count of this clone. The chain links TRBV5-1 to TRBJ1-2, with 7 nucleotides matching TRBD1. V was clipped by 3 bases and J by 6 bases; unmatched bases: 11. The V gene's germline CDR1 is SGHRS and CDR2 YFSETQ. CDR3 length: 15 residues. This CDR3 reads CASSWGAAGTDGYTF. The CDR3, as DNA: TGCGCCAGCAGCTGGGGGGCAGCAGGGACAGATGGCTACACCTTC.

The V and J genes are TRBV7-9 and TRBJ1-1; D call uncertain. The CDR3 sequence is 12 residues long. Germline CDR1 reads SEHNR; CDR2 reads FQNEAQ (reference sequence). Between the trimmed V and J ends, which lost 3 bases and 2 bases, there was a span of 4 bases. The DNA of the CDR3 is TGTGCCAGCAGCTTTCTTAACACTGAAGCTTTCTTT. Amino acids: CASSFLNTEAFF. The whole variable domain, remainder taken from reference TRBV7-9 and TRBJ1-1, is DTGVSQNPRHKITKRGQNVTFRCDPISEHNRLYWYRQTLGQGPEFLTYFQNEAQLEKSRLLSDRFSAERPKGSFSTLEIQRTEQGDSAMYLCASSFLNTEAFFGQGTRLTVV.

This clone was detected only once. The V call is TRBV6-1, the J call TRBJ1-5; the D is unclear. V lost 1 base and J 6 bases, leaving 7 bases between the germline ends. The CDR3 length is 13 residues. Germline values: CDR1 MNHNS, CDR2 SASEGT. The CDR3 coding sequence is TGTGCCAGCAGTGAAGGTTTCCTTCAGCCCCAGCATTTT. Its translation: CASSEGFLQPQHF.

The rearrangement joins TRBV5-1 to TRBJ1-1; TRBD1 agrees at 7 bases. The V gene's germline CDR1 is SGHRS and CDR2 YFSETQ. This CDR3 comprises 13 residues. Unmatched junction bases numbered 4, after V lost 4 bases and J lost 4 bases. This CDR3 reads CASSAQGSTEAFF. Here the CDR3 DNA reads TGCGCCAGCAGCGCACAGGGGAGCACTGAAGCTTTCTTT.

V gene TRBV19 combines with J gene TRBJ2-1; maybe TRBD2 (7 bases). The V gene lost 1 base and the J gene lost 7 bases, with 11 bases spanning the gap. The CDR3 extends over 14 amino acids. Germline assignment: CDR1 LNHDA and CDR2 SQIVND (reference sequence). The CDR3 loop reads CASSIAGGRNEQFF. The CDR3, as DNA: TGTGCCAGTAGTATAGCGGGGGGCAGGAATGAGCAGTTCTTC.

In regard to this clone: Within the sample, other DNA sequences also encode this same CDR3. The chain links TRBV9 to TRBJ2-3; 10 positions match TRBD2. Germline lookup yields CDR1 SGDLS and CDR2 YYNGEE. The J segment lost 0 bases and the V segment lost 2 bases, leaving 3 bases of the junction unmatched. This CDR3 is 16 amino acids long. The CDR3 DNA reads as TGTGCCAGCAGCGTCGGAGCGGGGGGGAGCACAGATACGCAGTATTTT. It specifies CASSVGAGGSTDTQYF. Based on the CDR3 plus reference TRBV9 and TRBJ2-3, the full variable domain is DSGVTQTPKHLITATGQRVTLRCSPRSGDLSVYWYQQSLDQGLQFLIQYYNGEERAKGNILERFSAQQFPDLHSELNLSSLELGDSALYFCASSVGAGGSTDTQYFGPGTRLTVL.

This clone showed up just a few times. The rearrangement uses TRBV19 and TRBJ1-5; D remains ambiguous. Trimming took 2 bases from V and 3 from J, leaving 11 bases between them. The CDR3 length is 15 residues. CDR1 and CDR2 (germline): LNHDA, SQIVND (reference sequence). DNA for the CDR3: TGTGCCAGTAGTATAATGTCGGGTTCCAATCAGCCCCAGCATTTT. Translation: CASSIMSGSNQPQHF. Full variable domain (outside the CDR3, taken from reference TRBV19 and TRBJ1-5): DGGITQSPKYLFRKEGQNVTLSCEQNLNHDAMYWYRQDPGQGLRLIYYSQIVNDFQKGDIAEGYSVSREKKESFPLTVTSAQKNPTAFYLCASSIMSGSNQPQHFGDGTRLSIL.

The chain employs TRBV3-1 (or the pseudogene TRBV3-2) and TRBJ1-6, with TRBD1 matching over 7 bases. The CDR3 has 15 amino acids. V shed 2 bases, J shed 8 bases, and the junction held 6 bases outside the gene matches. Looked up from germline, CDR1 is LGHDT and CDR2 is YNNKEL (reference sequence). CDR3 amino acids: CASSQTPQGDSPLHF. The CDR3 DNA reads as TGTGCCAGCAGCCAAACACCGCAGGGGGATTCACCCCTCCACTTT.

This clone has just one count. This chain links TRBV29-1 with TRBJ1-1; unclear D gene. This CDR3 spans 11 amino acids. V was clipped by 6 bases and J by 6 bases, with 11 bases between them. Germline CDR1 is SQVTM and CDR2 is ANQGSEA. The CDR3 reads CSVPRGPEAFF. The CDR3 DNA is TGCAGCGTCCCTAGAGGGCCTGAAGCTTTCTTT.

This chain connects TRBV3-1 (or the pseudogene TRBV3-2) to TRBJ1-1; possible D gene TRBD1, 5 bases. With 5 bases removed from V and 10 bases from J, the gap between germline ends came to 17 bases. The CDR3 is 13 residues long. Germline CDR1 LGHDT, CDR2 YNNKEL (reference sequence). The CDR3 protein is CASSSRVKGLAFF. The CDR3 DNA reads as TGTGCCAGCAGCTCCAGGGTTAAGGGATTAGCTTTCTTT.

The chain carries TRBV6-6 and TRBJ1-2; 8 bases fit TRBD1. Germline-derived CDR1 and CDR2 are MNHNY and SVGAGI (reference sequence). This CDR3 comprises 14 residues. Losses at the gene ends were 6 bases for V and 3 bases for J; bases not matched to a gene: 6. The chain's CDR3 is CASRRQGQDYGYTF. The CDR3 DNA reads TGTGCCAGCAGGCGACAGGGGCAGGACTATGGCTACACCTTC.

The chain is built from TRBV3-1 (or the pseudogene TRBV3-2) and TRBJ2-7; D is perhaps TRBD2 (5 bases). The V gene lost 4 bases and the J gene lost 10 bases, with 14 bases spanning the gap. CDR1 and CDR2 from the germline V gene are LGHDT and YNNKEL (reference sequence). The CDR3 loop spans 12 amino acids. DNA for the CDR3: TGTGCCAGCAGCCCTAGCTCGGGGTTCCAGTACTTC. Its protein is CASSPSSGFQYF.

The chain uses TRBV30 and TRBJ2-7, with D possibly being TRBD2 (5 bases). The CDR3 totals 12 residues. The V gene lost 3 bases and the J gene lost 6 bases, with 12 bases spanning the gap. Per the germline V gene, CDR1 is GTSNPN and CDR2 is SVGIG (reference sequence). DNA of the CDR3: TGTGCCTGGAGCTATCTAGCCGCCGAGCAGTACTTC. This sequence encodes CAWSYLAAEQYF.

The rearrangement joins TRBV24-1 to TRBJ2-3, with TRBD2 matching over 8 bases. CDR1 and CDR2 (germline): KGHDR, SFDVKD. The CDR3 has 16 residues. Trimming removed 9 bases from V and 0 bases from J; junction bases left unmatched: 10. The CDR3 reads CATCLVLAVSTDTQYF. CDR3 coding DNA: TGTGCCACCTGCCTCGTACTAGCGGTGAGCACAGATACGCAGTATTTT.

The rearrangement joins TRBV5-1 to TRBJ1-1; tentative D call: TRBD1 (6 bases). The germline gives CDR1 SGHRS, CDR2 YFSETQ. Trimming left V 0 bases short and J 1 base short, with 19 bases between. This CDR3 spans 18 amino acids. The DNA of the CDR3 is TGCGCCAGCAGCTTGGGCCGGGACACTCACTTCGGGAACACTGAAGCTTTCTTT. This codes for CASSLGRDTHFGNTEAFF.

The genes are TRBV5-1 and TRBJ1-1; D might be TRBD1 (6 bases). The germline V gene encodes CDR1 SGHRS and CDR2 YFSETQ. V lost 2 bases and J 4 bases, leaving 12 bases between the germline ends. CDR3 length: 14 residues. The CDR3 region has the DNA TGCGCCAGCAGCTTTTTAGGGGGTGGCACTGAAGCTTTCTTT. Its protein product is CASSFLGGGTEAFF.

This chain connects TRBV9 to TRBJ2-7; a weak D match, TRBD1 (6 bases). Germline CDR1 reads SGDLS; CDR2 reads YYNGEE. Deletions cut 0 bases from V and 2 bases from J, with 12 bases between. This CDR3 comprises 15 residues. The CDR3 sequence: CASSVAAGDTYEQYF. The CDR3 DNA follows: TGTGCCAGCAGCGTAGCGGCAGGGGATACCTACGAGCAGTACTTC.

The J gene is TRBJ1-6, the V gene TRBV19; 8 bases match TRBD1. V gave up 5 bases and J gave up 1 base; unmatched junction bases: 4. There are 16 residues in the CDR3. Germline lookup yields CDR1 LNHDA and CDR2 SQIVND (reference sequence). CDR3 in amino acids: CASSAQGGSYNSPLHF. In DNA, the CDR3 is TGTGCCAGTAGTGCACAGGGGGGATCCTATAATTCACCCCTCCACTTT.

The CDR3 sequence: CSAQAGSGANVLTF. Here the CDR3 DNA reads TGCAGCGCCCAAGCGGGCTCTGGGGCCAACGTCCTGACTTTC. This chain links TRBV29-1 with TRBJ2-6; D possibly corresponds to TRBD2 (6 bases). The CDR3 runs to 14 residues. V lost 7 bases to trimming and J lost 0 bases, with 10 bases between them. Germline assignment: CDR1 SQVTM and CDR2 ANQGSEA.

The CDR3 nucleotides are TGCGCCAGCAGCTTGGCCTTCGGTAGCTCCTACAATGAGCAGTTCTTC. This encodes CASSLAFGSSYNEQFF. The chain joins TRBV5-1 to TRBJ2-1, with D unresolved. The germline V gene encodes CDR1 SGHRS and CDR2 YFSETQ. V lost 0 bases, J lost 0 bases, and 10 bases lay in between. CDR3 length: 16 amino acids. Full variable domain (remainder filled in from reference TRBV5-1 and TRBJ2-1): KAGVTQTPRYLIKTRGQQVTLSCSPISGHRSVSWYQQTPGQGLQFLFEYFSETQRNKGNFPGRFSGRQFSNSRSEMNVSTLELGDSALYLCASSLAFGSSYNEQFFGPGTRLTVL.

Here the CDR3 DNA reads TGTGCCAGCAGCGGGACTAGCGGGGATAGCACAGATACGCAGTATTTT. Amino acid sequence: CASSGTSGDSTDTQYF. The chain recombines TRBV9 with TRBJ2-3; 12 bases match TRBD2. J gave up 0 bases and V 3 bases, and 2 bases lay outside the gene matches. This CDR3 comprises 16 residues. Germline loops: CDR1 SGDLS, CDR2 YYNGEE. The full variable domain, rest sourced from reference TRBV9 and TRBJ2-3, is DSGVTQTPKHLITATGQRVTLRCSPRSGDLSVYWYQQSLDQGLQFLIQYYNGEERAKGNILERFSAQQFPDLHSELNLSSLELGDSALYFCASSGTSGDSTDTQYFGPGTRLTVL.

In the case of this clone: Additional DNA sequences in this sample encode the identical CDR3. The chain uses TRBV30 and TRBJ2-5; D gene unclear. The CDR3 has 12 residues. From germline, CDR1 is GTSNPN and CDR2 SVGIG (reference sequence). Trimming removed 0 bases at V and 5 bases at J, with 7 bases between. CDR3 residues: CAWSVSGETQYF. In DNA, the CDR3 is TGTGCCTGGAGTGTATCAGGCGAGACCCAGTACTTC.

The chain joins TRBV9 to TRBJ2-5, with 8 bases that match TRBD1. This CDR3 comprises 14 residues. The ends lost 4 bases at V and 5 bases at J; junction bases unmatched: 7. The V gene's germline CDR1 is SGDLS and CDR2 YYNGEE. The CDR3: CASSRDRGWETQYF. The CDR3 nucleotides are TGTGCCAGCAGCAGAGACAGGGGCTGGGAGACCCAGTACTTC.

The chain uses TRBV19 and TRBJ1-2, with 7 bases aligning to TRBD1. The CDR3 is 15 amino acids. V gave up 3 bases and J gave up 2 bases; unmatched junction bases: 6. Per germline, CDR1 LNHDA and CDR2 SQIVND (reference sequence). The CDR3: CASSMPTGENYGYTF. The CDR3, as DNA: TGTGCCAGTAGTATGCCAACAGGGGAGAACTATGGCTACACCTTC.

This chain joins TRBV10-3 and TRBJ2-3; the match to TRBD1 covers 8 bases. Losses at the gene ends were 6 bases for V and 3 bases for J; bases not matched to a gene: 8. Germline V gene data show CDR1 as ENHRY and CDR2 as SYGVKD. The CDR3 runs to 15 residues. CDR3 sequence reads: CAIRPRGRGTDTQYF. CDR3 nucleotide sequence: TGTGCCATCAGGCCCAGGGGGCGCGGGACAGATACGCAGTATTTT.